The 11 T cell receptor beta chains presented below share a single source sample, sequenced in a study of blood T cell repertoires in COVID-19. The repertoire was sequenced with immunoSEQ multiplex PCR; TCRdb's copy has only in-frame clones and lacks some. The repertoire has about 76,000 clones, approximately 80% of them found once; the top ten carry 15%. The specimen was peripheral blood. These receptors were collected from a human donor in a cohort sampled during active COVID-19.

The chain carries TRBV3-1 (or the pseudogene TRBV3-2) and TRBJ2-7; 12 positions agree with TRBD2. The CDR3 length is 15 residues. J gave up 0 bases and V 6 bases, and 3 bases lay outside the gene matches. Per germline, CDR1 LGHDT and CDR2 YNNKEL (reference sequence). As DNA, the CDR3 is TGTGCCAGCAGTCGGACTAGCGGGGCCTCCTACGAGCAGTACTTC. Amino acid sequence: CASSRTSGASYEQYF.

This chain joins TRBV27 and TRBJ2-3, with D perhaps matching TRBD2 (5 bases). Germline CDR1 reads MNHEY; CDR2 reads SMNVEV (reference sequence). CDR3 length: 15 residues. V shed 4 bases and J shed 2 bases, with 13 bases lying between them. In DNA, the CDR3 is TGTGCCAGCAGTTCCTGGGGAGACCTCACAGATACGCAGTATTTT. It specifies CASSSWGDLTDTQYF.

The V and J genes are TRBV3-1 (or the pseudogene TRBV3-2) and TRBJ2-1; no definite D call. Trimming took off 6 bases at V and 5 bases at J, with 17 bases between the two ends. The CDR3 runs to 15 residues. Per the germline V gene, CDR1 is LGHDT and CDR2 is YNNKEL (reference sequence). The CDR3: CASRAAPLPNNEQFF. CDR3 DNA: TGTGCCAGCAGAGCTGCCCCTCTCCCGAACAATGAGCAGTTCTTC.

This chain joins TRBV2 and TRBJ2-1; the D gene is possibly TRBD2 (6 bases). The V gene's germline CDR1 is SNHLY and CDR2 FYNNEI. The CDR3 covers 13 residues. V dropped 7 bases and J dropped 13 bases, with 20 bases sitting between them. CDR3 sequence: CASTPGLTREQFF. CDR3 coding DNA: TGTGCCAGCACCCCGGGACTCACGAGGGAACAGTTCTTC.

The genes are TRBV5-1 and TRBJ2-2, with a weak D call TRBD1 (6 bases). Germline CDR1 SGHRS, CDR2 YFSETQ. The CDR3 covers 14 residues. V was cut by 6 bases and J by 4 bases, with 13 bases left in between. The CDR3 nucleotides read TGCGCCAGCAAAGTCTCAGGGGCCACCGGGGAGCTGTTTTTT. Translating gives CASKVSGATGELFF.

This chain uses TRBV14 with TRBJ2-7, with a tentative D call TRBD1 (6 bases). The CDR3 is 14 amino acids. CDR1 and CDR2 (germline): SGHDN, FVKESK. Trimming took 3 bases from V and 3 from J, leaving 12 bases between them. The CDR3 region has the DNA TGTGCCAGCAGCCAGGAAACAGGGTACTACGAGCAGTACTTC. It translates to CASSQETGYYEQYF.

The V and J genes are TRBV6-1 and TRBJ2-7; 9 bases map to TRBD2. After removal of 4 bases from V and 2 bases from J, the junction contained 9 bases not matched to a gene. The CDR3 has 16 amino acids. Germline CDR1 is MNHNS and CDR2 is SASEGT. The CDR3 sequence is CASSGVGTSPTYEQYF. The DNA for the CDR3 is TGTGCCAGCAGTGGCGTAGGGACTAGCCCTACCTACGAGCAGTACTTC.

This chain uses TRBV6-2 or TRBV6-3 with TRBJ1-5; D is perhaps TRBD1 (5 bases). This CDR3 is 16 amino acids long. From germline, CDR1 is MNHEY and CDR2 SVGEGT. V was clipped by 6 bases and J by 5 bases, with 20 bases between them. CDR3 DNA sequence: TGTGCCAGCAGCCAATACCCCGAGACGGGGGATCAGCCCCAGCATTTT. It specifies CASSQYPETGDQPQHF.

The chain joins TRBV3-1 (or the pseudogene TRBV3-2) to TRBJ2-3; perhaps TRBD2 as D (5 bases). The CDR3 covers 12 residues. Germline CDR1 and CDR2: LGHDT and YNNKEL (reference sequence). The germline V and J ends were trimmed by 4 bases and 4 bases, with 6 bases remaining between them. The CDR3 is CASSLSADTQYF. The CDR3 DNA follows: TGTGCCAGCAGCCTTAGCGCAGATACGCAGTATTTT.

The V and J genes are TRBV28 and TRBJ2-4, with D possibly TRBD1 on 7 matching bases. Trimming removed 6 bases at V and 1 base at J, with 16 bases between. CDR1 and CDR2 from the germline V gene are MDHEN and SYDVKM. The CDR3 is 16 amino acids. Here the CDR3 reads CASSPRGEPAKNIQYF. CDR3 bases: TGTGCCAGCAGCCCCAGGGGGGAACCGGCCAAAAACATTCAGTACTTC.

The gene calls are TRBV5-1 and TRBJ1-4, with D possibly being TRBD1 (6 bases). Per germline, CDR1 SGHRS and CDR2 YFSETQ. Trimming took off 2 bases at V and 0 bases at J, with 11 bases between the two ends. The CDR3 contains 16 residues. The CDR3 DNA reads TGCGCCAGCAGCTTAGGACAGCTTGCAACTAATGAAAAACTGTTTTTT. As protein: CASSLGQLATNEKLFF.